This T cell receptor (beta chain) was identified in a study of early T cells in non-severe SARS-CoV-2 infection. Study overall: Chains were not paired, and sequencing was done on bulk RNA from unsorted whole blood.

Study-wide points: Reliance on VDJdb matching favored anti-spike CD8 responses; private and CD4 specificities were missed.

This clonotype has ten or more counts. Its antigen is unidentified. The germline V and J ends were trimmed by 3 bases and 5 bases, with 11 bases remaining between them. Germline assignment: CDR1 MGHDK and CDR2 SYGVNS. CDR3 size: 14 residues. Separate cDNA molecules each had unique molecular identifiers attached to them. TCRdb redid the calling of the 5' RACE reads with MiXCR, one entry per CDR3 protein. The sample has tens of thousands of distinct CDR3 sequences; under 8% are singletons. This chain joins TRBV25-1 and TRBJ1-5; possible D gene TRBD1, 6 bases. This clonotype was obtained from an adult who was a healthcare worker with PCR-confirmed SARS-CoV-2 infection or an uninfected control (not recorded which). Specimen: whole blood, collected at baseline. The CDR3 sequence is CASSEIGGHQPQHF. CDR3 in DNA: TGTGCCAGCAGTGAGATTGGGGGGCATCAGCCCCAGCATTTT.